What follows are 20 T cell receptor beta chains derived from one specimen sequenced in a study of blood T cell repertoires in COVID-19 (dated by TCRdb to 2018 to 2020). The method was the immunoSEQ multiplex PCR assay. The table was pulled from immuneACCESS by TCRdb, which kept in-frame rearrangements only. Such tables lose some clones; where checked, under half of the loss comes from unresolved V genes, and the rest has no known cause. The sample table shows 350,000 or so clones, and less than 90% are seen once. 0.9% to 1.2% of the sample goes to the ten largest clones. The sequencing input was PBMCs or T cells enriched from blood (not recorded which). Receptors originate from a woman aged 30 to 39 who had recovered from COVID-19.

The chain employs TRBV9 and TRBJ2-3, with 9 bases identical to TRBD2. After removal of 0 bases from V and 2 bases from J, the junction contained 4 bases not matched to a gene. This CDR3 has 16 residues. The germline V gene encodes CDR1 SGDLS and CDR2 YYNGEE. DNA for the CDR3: TGTGCCAGCAGCGTAGGAGCTAGCGGGGACACAGATACGCAGTATTTT. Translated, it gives CASSVGASGDTDTQYF.

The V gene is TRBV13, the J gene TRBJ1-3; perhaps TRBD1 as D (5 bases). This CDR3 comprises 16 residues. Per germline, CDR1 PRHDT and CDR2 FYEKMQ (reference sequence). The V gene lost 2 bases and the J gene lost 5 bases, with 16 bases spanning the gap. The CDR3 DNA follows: TGTGCCAGCAGCTTATGGTTGGGTCAGGGTAGAAACACCATATATTTT. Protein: CASSLWLGQGRNTIYF.

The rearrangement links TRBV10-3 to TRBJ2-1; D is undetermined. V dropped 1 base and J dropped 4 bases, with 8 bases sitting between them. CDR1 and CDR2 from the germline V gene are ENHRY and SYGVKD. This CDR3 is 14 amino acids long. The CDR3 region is CAISEFKAYNEQFF. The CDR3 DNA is TGTGCCATCAGTGAGTTCAAAGCGTACAATGAGCAGTTCTTC.

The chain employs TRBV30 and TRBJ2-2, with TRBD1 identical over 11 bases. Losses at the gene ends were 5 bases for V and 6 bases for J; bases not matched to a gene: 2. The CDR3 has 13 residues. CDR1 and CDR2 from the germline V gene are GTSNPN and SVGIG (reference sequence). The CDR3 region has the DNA TGTGCCTGGGGACAGGGGGCCGCCGGGGAGCTGTTTTTT. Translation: CAWGQGAAGELFF.

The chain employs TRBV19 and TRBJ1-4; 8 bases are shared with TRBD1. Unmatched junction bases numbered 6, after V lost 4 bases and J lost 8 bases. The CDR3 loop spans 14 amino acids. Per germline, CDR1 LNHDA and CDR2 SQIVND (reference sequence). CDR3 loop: CASSKGQVGEKLFF. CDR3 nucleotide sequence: TGTGCCAGTAGTAAGGGACAGGTCGGAGAAAAACTGTTTTTT.

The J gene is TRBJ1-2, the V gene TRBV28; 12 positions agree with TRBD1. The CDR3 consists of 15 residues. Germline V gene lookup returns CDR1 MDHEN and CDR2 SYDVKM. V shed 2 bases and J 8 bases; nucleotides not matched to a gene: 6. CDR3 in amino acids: CASSLGTGGAGGYTF. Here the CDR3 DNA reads TGTGCCAGCAGTTTAGGGACAGGGGGCGCGGGAGGCTACACCTTC.

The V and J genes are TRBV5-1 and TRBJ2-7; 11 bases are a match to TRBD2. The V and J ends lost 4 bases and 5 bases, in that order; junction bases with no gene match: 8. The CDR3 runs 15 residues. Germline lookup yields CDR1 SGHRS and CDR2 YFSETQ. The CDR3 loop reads CASSKLAGGPHEQYF. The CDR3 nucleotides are TGCGCCAGCAGCAAGTTAGCGGGGGGGCCCCACGAGCAGTACTTC.

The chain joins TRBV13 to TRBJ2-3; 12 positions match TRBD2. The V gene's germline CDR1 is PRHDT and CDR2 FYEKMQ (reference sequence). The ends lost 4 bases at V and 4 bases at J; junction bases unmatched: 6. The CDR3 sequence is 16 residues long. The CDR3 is CASSSLAGGIPDTQYF. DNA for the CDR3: TGTGCCAGCAGCTCCCTAGCGGGGGGGATCCCAGATACGCAGTATTTT.

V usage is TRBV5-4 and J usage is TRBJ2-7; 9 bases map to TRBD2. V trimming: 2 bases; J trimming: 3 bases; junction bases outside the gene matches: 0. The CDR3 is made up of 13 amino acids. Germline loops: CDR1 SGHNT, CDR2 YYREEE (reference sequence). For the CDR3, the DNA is TGTGCCAGCAGCTTTAGCGGGGGCTACGAGCAGTACTTC. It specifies CASSFSGGYEQYF.

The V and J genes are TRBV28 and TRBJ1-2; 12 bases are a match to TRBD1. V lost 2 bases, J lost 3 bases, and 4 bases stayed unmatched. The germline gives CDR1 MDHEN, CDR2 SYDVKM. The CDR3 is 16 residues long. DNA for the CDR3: TGTGCCAGCAGTTTAAAAGGGACAGGGGGCGACTATGGCTACACCTTC. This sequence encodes CASSLKGTGGDYGYTF.

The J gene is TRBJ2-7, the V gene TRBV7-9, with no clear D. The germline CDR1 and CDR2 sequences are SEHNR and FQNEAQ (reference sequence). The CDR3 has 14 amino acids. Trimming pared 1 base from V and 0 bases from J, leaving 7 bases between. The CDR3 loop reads CASSLGASSYEQYF. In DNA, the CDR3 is TGTGCCAGCAGCTTAGGGGCGAGCTCCTACGAGCAGTACTTC.

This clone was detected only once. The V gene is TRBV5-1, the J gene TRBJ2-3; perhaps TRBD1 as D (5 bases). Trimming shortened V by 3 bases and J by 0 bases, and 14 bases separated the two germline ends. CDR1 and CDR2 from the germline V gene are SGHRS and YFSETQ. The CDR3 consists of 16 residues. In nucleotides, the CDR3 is TGCGCCAGCAGCTCAGGGATGGCGCCTAGCACAGATACGCAGTATTTT. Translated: CASSSGMAPSTDTQYF.

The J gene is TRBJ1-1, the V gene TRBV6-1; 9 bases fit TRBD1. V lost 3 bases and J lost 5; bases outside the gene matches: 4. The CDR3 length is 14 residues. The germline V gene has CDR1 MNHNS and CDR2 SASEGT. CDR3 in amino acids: CASSDGTGWTEAFF. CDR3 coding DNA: TGTGCCAGCAGTGACGGGACAGGGTGGACTGAAGCTTTCTTT.

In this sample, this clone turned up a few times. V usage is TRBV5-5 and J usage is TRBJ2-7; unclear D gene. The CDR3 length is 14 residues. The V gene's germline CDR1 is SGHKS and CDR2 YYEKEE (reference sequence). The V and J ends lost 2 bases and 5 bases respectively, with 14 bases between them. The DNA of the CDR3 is TGTGCCAGCAGCTTCACCCCAATGGGCGACGAGCAGTACTTC. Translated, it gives CASSFTPMGDEQYF.

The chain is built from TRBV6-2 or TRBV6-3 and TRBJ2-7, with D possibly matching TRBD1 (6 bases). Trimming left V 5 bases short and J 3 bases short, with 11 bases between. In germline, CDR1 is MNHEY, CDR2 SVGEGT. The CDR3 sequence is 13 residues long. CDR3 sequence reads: CASSRTVGYEQYF. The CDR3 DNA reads TGTGCCAGCAGTCGGACAGTAGGCTACGAGCAGTACTTC.

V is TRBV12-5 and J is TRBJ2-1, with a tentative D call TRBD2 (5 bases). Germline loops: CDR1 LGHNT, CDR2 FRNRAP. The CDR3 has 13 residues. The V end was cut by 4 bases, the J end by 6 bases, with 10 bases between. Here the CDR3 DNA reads TGTGCTAGTGGTTCAGACGGGATCAATGAGCAGTTCTTC. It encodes CASGSDGINEQFF.

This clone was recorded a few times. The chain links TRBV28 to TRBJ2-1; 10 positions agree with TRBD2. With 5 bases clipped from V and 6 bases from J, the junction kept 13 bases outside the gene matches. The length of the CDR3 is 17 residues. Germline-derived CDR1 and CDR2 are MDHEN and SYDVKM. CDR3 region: CASSPLYLAGDFNEQFF. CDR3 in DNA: TGTGCCAGCAGTCCACTCTACCTAGCGGGGGACTTCAATGAGCAGTTCTTC.

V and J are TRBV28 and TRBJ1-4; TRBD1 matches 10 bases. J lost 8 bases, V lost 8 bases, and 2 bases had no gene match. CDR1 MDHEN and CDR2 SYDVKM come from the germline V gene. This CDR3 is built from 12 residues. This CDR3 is CASGTGEEKLFF. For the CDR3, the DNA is TGTGCCAGCGGGACAGGGGAGGAAAAACTGTTTTTT. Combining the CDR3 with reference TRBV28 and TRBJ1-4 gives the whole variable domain DVKVTQSSRYLVKRTGEKVFLECVQDMDHENMFWYRQDPGLGLRLIYFSYDVKMKEKGDIPEGYSVSREKKERFSLILESASTNQTSMYLCASGTGEEKLFFGSGTQLSVL.

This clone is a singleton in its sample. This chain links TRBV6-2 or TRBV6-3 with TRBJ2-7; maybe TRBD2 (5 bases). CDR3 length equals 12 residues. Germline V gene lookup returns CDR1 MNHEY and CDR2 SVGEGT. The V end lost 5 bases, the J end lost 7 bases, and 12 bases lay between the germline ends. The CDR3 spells CASSRRGLEQYF. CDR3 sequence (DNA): TGTGCCAGCAGTCGCCGCGGACTGGAGCAGTACTTC.

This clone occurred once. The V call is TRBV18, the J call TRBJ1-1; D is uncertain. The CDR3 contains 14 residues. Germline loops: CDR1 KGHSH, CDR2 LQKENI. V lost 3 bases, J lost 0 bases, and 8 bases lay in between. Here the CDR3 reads CASSPGTMNTEAFF. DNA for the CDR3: TGTGCCAGCTCACCGGGCACCATGAACACTGAAGCTTTCTTT.